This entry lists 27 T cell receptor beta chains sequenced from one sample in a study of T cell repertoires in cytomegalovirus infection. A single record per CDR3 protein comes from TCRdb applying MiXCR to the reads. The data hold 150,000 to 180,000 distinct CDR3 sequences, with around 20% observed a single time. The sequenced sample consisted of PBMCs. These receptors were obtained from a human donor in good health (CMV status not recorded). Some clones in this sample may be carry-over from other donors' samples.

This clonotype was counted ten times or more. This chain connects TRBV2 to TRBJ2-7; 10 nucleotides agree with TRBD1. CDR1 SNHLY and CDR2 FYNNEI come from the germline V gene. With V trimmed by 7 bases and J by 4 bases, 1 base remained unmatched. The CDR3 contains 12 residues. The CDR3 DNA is TGTGCCAGCAAGGGACAGGGGTACGAGCAGTACTTC. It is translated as CASKGQGYEQYF.

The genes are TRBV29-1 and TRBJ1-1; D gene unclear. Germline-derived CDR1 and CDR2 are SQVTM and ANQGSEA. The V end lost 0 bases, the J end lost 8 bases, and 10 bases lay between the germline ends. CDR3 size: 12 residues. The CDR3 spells CSVEDGSMEAFF. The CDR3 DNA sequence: TGCAGCGTTGAAGATGGGAGTATGGAAGCTTTCTTT.

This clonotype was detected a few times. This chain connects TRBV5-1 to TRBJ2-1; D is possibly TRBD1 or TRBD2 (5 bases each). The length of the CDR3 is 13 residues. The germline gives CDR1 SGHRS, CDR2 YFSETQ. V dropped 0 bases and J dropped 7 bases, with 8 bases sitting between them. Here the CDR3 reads CASSLGQRNEQFF. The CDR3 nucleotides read TGCGCCAGCAGCTTGGGACAGCGGAATGAGCAGTTCTTC.

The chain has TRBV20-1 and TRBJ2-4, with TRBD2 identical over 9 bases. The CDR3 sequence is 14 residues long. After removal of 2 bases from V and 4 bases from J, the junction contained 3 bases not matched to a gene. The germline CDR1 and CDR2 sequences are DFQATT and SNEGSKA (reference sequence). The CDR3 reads CSARMLAGKNIQYF. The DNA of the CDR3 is TGCAGTGCTAGAATGCTAGCGGGAAAAAACATTCAGTACTTC.

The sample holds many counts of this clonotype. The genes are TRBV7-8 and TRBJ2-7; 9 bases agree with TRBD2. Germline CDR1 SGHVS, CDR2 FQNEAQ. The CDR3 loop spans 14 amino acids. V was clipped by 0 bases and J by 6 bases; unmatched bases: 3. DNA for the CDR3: TGTGCCAGCAGCTTAGCGGTGACTAGCGGCGAGCAGTACTTC. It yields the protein CASSLAVTSGEQYF.

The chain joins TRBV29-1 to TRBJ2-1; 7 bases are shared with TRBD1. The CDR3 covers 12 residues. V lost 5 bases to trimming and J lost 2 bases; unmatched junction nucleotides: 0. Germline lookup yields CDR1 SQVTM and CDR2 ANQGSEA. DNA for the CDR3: TGCAGCGTTCAGGGGGCCTACAATGAGCAGTTCTTC. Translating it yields CSVQGAYNEQFF.

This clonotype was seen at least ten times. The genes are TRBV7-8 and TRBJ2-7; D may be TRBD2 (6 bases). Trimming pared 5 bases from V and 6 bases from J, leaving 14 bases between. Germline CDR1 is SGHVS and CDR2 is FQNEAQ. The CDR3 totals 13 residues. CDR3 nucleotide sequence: TGTGCCAGCAGCCTGACTAGTAGTAGCGAGCAGTACTTC. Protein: CASSLTSSSEQYF. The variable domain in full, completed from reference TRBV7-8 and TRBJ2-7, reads GAGVSQSPRYKVAKRGQDVALRCDPISGHVSLFWYQQALGQGPEFLTYFQNEAQLDKSGLPSDRFFAERPEGSVSTLKIQRTQQEDSAVYLCASSLTSSSEQYFGPGTRLTVT.

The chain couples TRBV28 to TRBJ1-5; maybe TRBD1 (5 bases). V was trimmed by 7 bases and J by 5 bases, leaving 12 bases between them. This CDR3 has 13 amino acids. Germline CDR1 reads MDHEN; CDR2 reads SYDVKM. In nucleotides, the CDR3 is TGTGCCAGCACCCCGGACAATTATCAGCCCCAGCATTTT. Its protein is CASTPDNYQPQHF.

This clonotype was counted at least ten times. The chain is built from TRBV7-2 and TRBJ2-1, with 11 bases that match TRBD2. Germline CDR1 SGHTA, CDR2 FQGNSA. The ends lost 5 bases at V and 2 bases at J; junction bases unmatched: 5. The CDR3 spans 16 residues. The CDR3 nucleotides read TGTGCCAGCAGCCCAGGGACTAGCGGACCCTACAATGAGCAGTTCTTC. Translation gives CASSPGTSGPYNEQFF.

This CDR3 reads CASRRDYPSEQFF. CDR3 nucleotides: TGTGCCAGCCGTCGGGACTACCCGTCTGAGCAGTTCTTC. The V gene is TRBV6-1, the J gene TRBJ2-1, with 7 nucleotides matching TRBD2. With 8 bases clipped from V and 9 bases from J, the junction kept 10 bases outside the gene matches. The CDR3 totals 13 residues. CDR1 and CDR2 (germline): MNHNS, SASEGT.

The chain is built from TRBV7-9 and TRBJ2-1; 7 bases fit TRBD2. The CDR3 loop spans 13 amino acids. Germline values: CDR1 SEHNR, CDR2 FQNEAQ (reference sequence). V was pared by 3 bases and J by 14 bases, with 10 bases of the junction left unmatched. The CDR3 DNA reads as TGTGCCAGCAGCTTCCCCAGCGCGGGAGAGGAGTTCTTC. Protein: CASSFPSAGEEFF.

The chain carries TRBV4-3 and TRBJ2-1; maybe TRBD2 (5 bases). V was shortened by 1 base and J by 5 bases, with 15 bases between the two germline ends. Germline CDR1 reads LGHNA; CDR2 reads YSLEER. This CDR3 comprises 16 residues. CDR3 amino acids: CASSQVFAMGDNEQFF. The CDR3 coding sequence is TGCGCCAGCAGCCAAGTATTTGCGATGGGAGACAATGAGCAGTTCTTC.

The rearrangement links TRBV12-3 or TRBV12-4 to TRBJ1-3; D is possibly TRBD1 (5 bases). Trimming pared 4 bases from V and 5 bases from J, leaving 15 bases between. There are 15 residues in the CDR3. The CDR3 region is CASSSRVGGRNTIYF. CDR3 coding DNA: TGTGCCAGCAGTTCCAGGGTGGGGGGAAGAAACACCATATATTTT.

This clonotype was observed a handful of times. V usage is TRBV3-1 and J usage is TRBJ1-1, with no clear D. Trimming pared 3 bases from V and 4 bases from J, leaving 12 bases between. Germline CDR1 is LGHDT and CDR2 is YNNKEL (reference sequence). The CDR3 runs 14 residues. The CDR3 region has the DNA TGTGCCAGCAGCCACAAAGCGGGGAGCACTGAAGCTTTCTTT. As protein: CASSHKAGSTEAFF.

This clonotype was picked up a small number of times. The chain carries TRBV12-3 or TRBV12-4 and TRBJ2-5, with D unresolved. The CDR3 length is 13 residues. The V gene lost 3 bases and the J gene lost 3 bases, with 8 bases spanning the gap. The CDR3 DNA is TGTGCCAGCAGTTTCCACACCGAAGAGACCCAGTACTTC. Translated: CASSFHTEETQYF.

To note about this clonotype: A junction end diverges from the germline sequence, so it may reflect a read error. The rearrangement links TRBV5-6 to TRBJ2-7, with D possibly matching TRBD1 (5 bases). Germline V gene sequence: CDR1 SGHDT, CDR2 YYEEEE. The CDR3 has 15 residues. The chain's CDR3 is CARSLKPQGAYEQYF. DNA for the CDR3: TGTGCCAGAAGCTTGAAGCCGCAGGGCGCCTACGAGCAGTACTTC. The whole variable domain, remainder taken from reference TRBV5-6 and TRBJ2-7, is DAGVTQSPTHLIKTRGQQVTLRCSPKSGHDTVSWYQQALGQGPQFIFQYYEEEERQRGNFPDRFSGHQFPNYSSELNVNALLLGDSALYLCARSLKPQGAYEQYFGPGTRLTVT.

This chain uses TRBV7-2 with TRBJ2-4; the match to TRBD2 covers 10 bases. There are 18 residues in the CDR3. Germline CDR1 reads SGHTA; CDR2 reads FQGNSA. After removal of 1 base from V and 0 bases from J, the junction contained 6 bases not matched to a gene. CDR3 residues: CASSLGGLAGAAKNIQYF. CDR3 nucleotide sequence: TGTGCCAGCAGCTTAGGGGGGCTAGCGGGAGCAGCCAAAAACATTCAGTACTTC. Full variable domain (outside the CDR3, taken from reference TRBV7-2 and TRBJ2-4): GAGVSQSPSNKVTEKGKDVELRCDPISGHTALYWYRQSLGQGLEFLIYFQGNSAPDKSGLPSDRFSAERTGGSVSTLTIQRTQQEDSAVYLCASSLGGLAGAAKNIQYFGAGTRLSVL.

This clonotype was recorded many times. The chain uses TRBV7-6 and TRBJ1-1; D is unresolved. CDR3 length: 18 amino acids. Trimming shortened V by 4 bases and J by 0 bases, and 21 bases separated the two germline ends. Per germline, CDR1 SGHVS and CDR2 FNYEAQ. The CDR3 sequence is CASSSMVLGDKMNTEAFF. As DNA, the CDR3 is TGTGCCAGCAGCTCAATGGTTTTGGGCGACAAGATGAACACTGAAGCTTTCTTT.

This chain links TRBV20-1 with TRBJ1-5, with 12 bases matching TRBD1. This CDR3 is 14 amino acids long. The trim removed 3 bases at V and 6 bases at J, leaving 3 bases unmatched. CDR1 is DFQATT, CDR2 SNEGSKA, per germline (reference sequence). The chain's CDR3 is CSARGGQGAQPQHF. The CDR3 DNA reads TGCAGTGCTAGGGGGGGACAGGGGGCTCAGCCCCAGCATTTT.

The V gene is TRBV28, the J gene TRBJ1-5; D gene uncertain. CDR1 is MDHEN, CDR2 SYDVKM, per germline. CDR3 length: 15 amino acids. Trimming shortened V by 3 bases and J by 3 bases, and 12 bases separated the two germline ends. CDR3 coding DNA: TGTGCCAGCAGTTTGGTGGTGCTGAACAATCAGCCCCAGCATTTT. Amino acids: CASSLVVLNNQPQHF.

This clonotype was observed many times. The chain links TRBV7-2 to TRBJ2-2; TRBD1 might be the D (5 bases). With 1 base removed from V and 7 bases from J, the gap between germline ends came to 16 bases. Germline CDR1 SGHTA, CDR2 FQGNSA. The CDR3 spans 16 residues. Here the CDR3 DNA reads TGTGCCAGCAGCTTAGGCAGGGCTCAGGATGGCGGGGAGCTGTTTTTT. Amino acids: CASSLGRAQDGGELFF.

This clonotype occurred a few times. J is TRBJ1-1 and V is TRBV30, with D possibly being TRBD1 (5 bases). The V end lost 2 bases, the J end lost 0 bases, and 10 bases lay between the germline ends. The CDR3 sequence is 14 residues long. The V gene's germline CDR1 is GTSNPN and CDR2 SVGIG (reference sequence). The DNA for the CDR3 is TGTGCCTGGAGTCCAGGGCAGGTGAACACTGAAGCTTTCTTT. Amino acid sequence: CAWSPGQVNTEAFF.

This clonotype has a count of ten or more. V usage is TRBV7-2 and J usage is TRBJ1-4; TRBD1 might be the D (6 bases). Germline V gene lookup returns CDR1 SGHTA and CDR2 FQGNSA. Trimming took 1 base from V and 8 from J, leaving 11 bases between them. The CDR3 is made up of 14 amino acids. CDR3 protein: CASSLGGRGEKLFF. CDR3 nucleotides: TGTGCCAGCAGCTTAGGGGGGCGCGGAGAAAAACTGTTTTTT.

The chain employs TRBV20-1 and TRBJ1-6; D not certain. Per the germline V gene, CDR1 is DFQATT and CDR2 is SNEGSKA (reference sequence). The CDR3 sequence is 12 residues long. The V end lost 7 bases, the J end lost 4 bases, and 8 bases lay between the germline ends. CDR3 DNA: TGCAGTGGCCAAGGGTATAATTCACCCCTCCACTTT. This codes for CSGQGYNSPLHF.

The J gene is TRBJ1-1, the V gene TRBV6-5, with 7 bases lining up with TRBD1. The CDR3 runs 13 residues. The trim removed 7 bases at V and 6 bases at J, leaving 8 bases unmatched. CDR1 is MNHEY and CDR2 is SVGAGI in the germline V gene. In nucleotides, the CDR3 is TGTGCCAGCACCTCAGGGGGAATTTCTGAAGCTTTCTTT. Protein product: CASTSGGISEAFF.

This CDR3 reads CASGSSYEQYF. In DNA form, the CDR3 reads TGCGCCAGCGGGAGCTCCTACGAGCAGTACTTC. The chain joins TRBV10-2 to TRBJ2-7; a weak D match, TRBD2 (5 bases). The CDR3 runs 11 residues. V was cut by 8 bases and J by 0 bases, with 5 bases left in between. CDR1 and CDR2 from the germline V gene are WSHSY and SAAADI.

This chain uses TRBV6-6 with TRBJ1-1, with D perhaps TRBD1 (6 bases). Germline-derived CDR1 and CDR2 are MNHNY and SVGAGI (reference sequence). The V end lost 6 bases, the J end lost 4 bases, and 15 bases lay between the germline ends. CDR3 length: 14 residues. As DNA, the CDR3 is TGTGCCAGCAGACTTCTCGGAGGGGGCACTGAAGCTTTCTTT. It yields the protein CASRLLGGGTEAFF.